This TCR beta chain was profiled in a study of immune evolution from preneoplasia to lung adenocarcinoma. Study-wide results and caveats: Later-stage lesions seemingly showed higher T cell density and diversity than normal lung.

TCRdb's copy holds only in-frame clones and misses some; the assay was immunoSEQ multiplex PCR. The data contain 8,500 to 13,000 clones, roughly 82% of them seen just once; the ten biggest clones take up around 3.3%. The CDR3 has 13 amino acids. For this clone: What it binds is not known.

Nucleic acids came from premalignant or tumor cells enriched by macro-dissection. The gene calls are TRBV21-1 and TRBJ1-2. TRBV21-1 is classified as a pseudogene. The sequence was collected from an older person with lung adenocarcinoma. Sequenced input: FFPE minimally invasive lung adenocarcinoma tissue. CDR3 in amino acids: CASSKDGTYGYTF. The CDR3, as DNA: TGTGCCAGCAGCAAAGATGGGACCTATGGCTACACCTTC.